The rows below give T cell receptor beta chains drawn from one sample of a study of blood T cell repertoires in COVID-19. Assay: immunoSEQ multiplex PCR; the TCRdb copy retains only in-frame clones and omits some. This sample has under 55,000 clones, with roughly nine tenths found just once. Sequences were obtained from peripheral blood. These receptors were collected from a human donor in a cohort sampled during active COVID-19. Both conserved end residues are part of each CDR3. D genes are given only for firm matches. Clone size appears in some rows only: once, few, many, or a class for an expanded clone.

V,D,J,size,CDR3,DNA
TRBV3-1/TRBV3-2,NA,TRBJ1-1,NA,CATQNMNTEAFF,TGTGCCACCCAAAACATGAACACTGAAGCTTTCTTT
TRBV12-3/TRBV12-4,NA,TRBJ1-2,NA,CASSPRGAPGYTF,TGTGCCAGCAGTCCCCGTGGGGCGCCGGGCTACACCTTC
TRBV20-1,TRBD2,TRBJ2-7,NA,CSASGASGSTSYEQYF,TGCAGTGCTAGTGGGGCTAGCGGCAGTACCAGCTACGAGCAGTACTTC
TRBV15,TRBD1,TRBJ1-5,NA,CATSNRGYSNQPQHF,TGTGCCACCAGCAACAGGGGTTATAGCAATCAGCCCCAGCATTTT
TRBV19,TRBD1,TRBJ2-7,NA,CASSTGGNEQYF,TGTGCCAGTAGTACAGGGGGCAACGAGCAGTACTTC
TRBV2,TRBD2,TRBJ2-1,NA,CASSNSGNEQFF,TGTGCCAGCAGTAATAGCGGGAATGAGCAGTTCTTC
TRBV30,NA,TRBJ1-1,once,CAWQGGSNTEAFF,TGTGCCTGGCAAGGGGGAAGCAACACTGAAGCTTTCTTT
TRBV11-3,NA,TRBJ1-1,NA,CASSTRTVGAFF,TGTGCCAGCAGCACGCGGACAGTCGGGGCTTTCTTT
TRBV5-6,NA,TRBJ2-1,NA,CASSLLYRAYNEQFF,TGTGCCAGCAGCTTGCTGTACAGGGCCTACAATGAGCAGTTCTTC
TRBV28,TRBD1,TRBJ2-7,NA,CASTLGTGVDEQYF,TGTGCCAGCACCTTGGGGACAGGGGTTGACGAGCAGTACTTC
TRBV6-1,NA,TRBJ1-1,NA,CASSERDNTEAFF,TGTGCCAGCAGTGAGCGGGACAACACTGAAGCTTTCTTT
TRBV7-2,TRBD1,TRBJ1-4,NA,CASSSEGAGDEKLFF,TGTGCCAGCAGCTCGGAGGGGGCAGGCGATGAAAAACTGTTTTTT
TRBV6-1,TRBD1,TRBJ1-2,once,CASSESTTGVYGYTF,TGTGCCAGCAGTGAATCTACTACAGGGGTCTATGGCTACACCTTC
TRBV20-1,NA,TRBJ2-7,NA,CSASQGKTPYEQYF,TGCAGTGCTAGTCAGGGGAAAACCCCCTACGAGCAGTACTTC
TRBV10-3,NA,TRBJ2-7,NA,CAISPRETAYEQYF,TGTGCCATCAGCCCCCGCGAGACAGCCTACGAGCAGTACTTC
TRBV10-2,NA,TRBJ2-6,NA,CASSPGLGANVLTF,TGCGCCAGCAGCCCAGGGCTTGGGGCCAACGTCCTGACTTTC
TRBV4-2,NA,TRBJ1-1,NA,CASSQEEQSTEAFF,TGTGCCAGCAGCCAGGAGGAGCAGAGCACTGAAGCTTTCTTT
TRBV7-9,TRBD2,TRBJ2-3,NA,CASSLGGTSGSSDTQYF,TGTGCCAGCAGCTTAGGGGGGACTAGCGGGAGTTCAGATACGCAGTATTTT
TRBV6-4,NA,TRBJ2-6,medium-sized,CASSDTGFSGANVLTF,TGTGCCAGCAGTGACACGGGATTCTCTGGGGCCAACGTCCTGACTTTC
TRBV10-3,NA,TRBJ2-4,NA,CAISGGLHGAKNIQYF,TGTGCCATCAGTGGGGGACTTCATGGCGCCAAAAACATTCAGTACTTC
TRBV2,TRBD1,TRBJ1-2,NA,CASSPDRGRSQGYTF,TGTGCCAGCAGTCCCGACAGGGGGCGAAGTCAGGGCTACACCTTC
TRBV6-4,NA,TRBJ2-2,few,CASSGTNTGELFF,TGTGCCAGCAGTGGGACAAACACCGGGGAGCTGTTTTTT
TRBV18,TRBD1,TRBJ1-1,NA,CASAITTGVWAEAFF,TGTGCCAGCGCGATTACTACAGGGGTCTGGGCTGAAGCTTTCTTT
TRBV11-3,TRBD2,TRBJ2-3,NA,CASSLGGGTDTQYF,TGTGCCAGCAGCTTGGGGGGGGGCACAGATACGCAGTATTTT
TRBV4-1,NA,TRBJ1-5,NA,CASSQVAWASNQPQHF,TGCGCCAGCAGCCAAGTGGCGTGGGCTAGCAATCAGCCCCAGCATTTT
TRBV7-7,TRBD2,TRBJ2-3,NA,CASSLGTSGNTDTQYF,TGTGCTAGCAGCTTAGGGACTAGCGGAAACACAGATACGCAGTATTTT
TRBV10-3,NA,TRBJ2-6,once,CAISESGSTTLSGANVLTF,TGTGCCATCAGTGAGTCGGGTAGCACAACTCTCTCTGGGGCCAACGTCCTGACTTTC
TRBV30,NA,TRBJ1-1,NA,CAWSPGLNTEAFF,TGTGCCTGGAGCCCAGGATTGAACACTGAAGCTTTCTTT
TRBV18,NA,TRBJ1-1,few,CASSPPSETRAFF,TGTGCCAGCTCACCACCGTCGGAAACTAGGGCTTTCTTT
TRBV14,TRBD1,TRBJ2-3,NA,CASRRTGVPDTQYF,TGTGCCAGCAGGCGCACAGGGGTCCCAGATACGCAGTATTTT
TRBV18,TRBD2,TRBJ2-2,once,CASSPRGGRNTGELFF,TGTGCCAGCTCACCCCGAGGCGGGAGAAACACCGGGGAGCTGTTTTTT
TRBV30,NA,TRBJ2-7,NA,CAWRTFPSYEQYF,TGTGCCTGGAGGACTTTTCCCTCCTACGAGCAGTACTTC
TRBV18,TRBD1,TRBJ1-5,NA,CASSPDRGDQPQHF,TGTGCCAGCTCACCCGACAGGGGCGATCAGCCCCAGCATTTT
TRBV7-8,NA,TRBJ1-2,NA,CASSLGSGGGYTF,TGTGCCAGCAGCTTAGGATCGGGAGGTGGCTACACCTTC
TRBV6-5,TRBD2,TRBJ2-7,NA,CASSTPSGNSYEQYF,TGTGCCAGCAGCACCCCTAGCGGGAACTCCTACGAGCAGTACTTC
TRBV11-2,NA,TRBJ2-7,NA,CASSVSRGQYEQYF,TGTGCCAGCAGCGTCTCCAGGGGCCAGTACGAGCAGTACTTC
TRBV24-1,NA,TRBJ2-3,NA,CATSDYPMGPWDTQYF,TGTGCCACCAGTGATTATCCCATGGGCCCCTGGGATACGCAGTATTTT
TRBV11-3,NA,TRBJ2-2,NA,CASSWGPGELFF,TGTGCCAGCAGTTGGGGCCCCGGGGAGCTGTTTTTT
TRBV6-5,NA,TRBJ2-1,once,CASSYSLQGPRDEQFF,TGTGCCAGCAGTTATTCCCTCCAGGGCCCTAGGGATGAGCAGTTCTTC
TRBV6-5,NA,TRBJ1-6,NA,CASSGGGSNSPLHF,TGTGCCAGCAGCGGGGGGGGCAGTAATTCACCCCTCCACTTT
TRBV10-3,NA,TRBJ2-3,once,CAISESIDLKLTDTQYF,TGTGCCATCAGTGAGTCGATAGACTTGAAGCTTACGGATACGCAGTATTTT
TRBV7-8,NA,TRBJ2-7,NA,CASSPQVRSYEQYF,TGTGCCAGCAGCCCCCAGGTACGTTCCTACGAGCAGTACTTC
TRBV27,TRBD1,TRBJ1-5,few,CASSPYRGGQPQHF,TGTGCCAGCAGTCCTTACAGGGGCGGCCAGCCCCAGCATTTT
TRBV24-1,TRBD1,TRBJ1-1,NA,CATSDPTGGTEAFF,TGTGCCACCAGTGACCCGACAGGGGGCACTGAAGCTTTCTTT
TRBV4-1,TRBD1,TRBJ1-6,NA,CASSQDIRTGRSPLHF,TGCGCCAGCAGCCAAGATATCCGGACAGGGAGATCACCCCTCCACTTT
TRBV7-2,TRBD1,TRBJ2-7,NA,CASSLRTGEDYEQYF,TGTGCCAGCAGCTTGAGGACAGGGGAAGACTACGAGCAGTACTTC
TRBV19,NA,TRBJ1-6,NA,CASRWAVSSYNSPLHF,TGTGCCAGCCGCTGGGCAGTGAGCTCCTATAATTCACCCCTCCACTTT
TRBV29-1,TRBD1,TRBJ1-2,once,CSVEGQGAANYGYTF,TGCAGCGTTGAGGGGCAGGGGGCCGCTAACTATGGCTACACCTTC
TRBV13,NA,TRBJ2-7,NA,CASSLGGSSVYEQYF,TGTGCCAGCAGCTTAGGCGGGAGTTCCGTTTACGAGCAGTACTTC
TRBV19,NA,TRBJ1-2,NA,CASSSPRRYYGYTF,TGTGCCAGTAGTAGCCCTCGGAGGTACTATGGCTACACCTTC
TRBV9,TRBD2,TRBJ2-2,NA,CASSVGLAEYTGELFF,TGTGCCAGCAGCGTGGGACTAGCGGAGTACACCGGGGAGCTGTTTTTT
TRBV6-5,NA,TRBJ1-1,once,CASSYYGGVKTEAFF,TGTGCCAGCAGTTACTATGGGGGGGTGAAGACTGAAGCTTTCTTT
TRBV7-2,TRBD2,TRBJ2-1,NA,CASSLGGSGRSYNEQFF,TGTGCCAGCAGCTTAGGGGGCAGCGGGAGGTCCTACAATGAGCAGTTCTTC
TRBV11-2,NA,TRBJ1-4,NA,CASDRGDKKLFF,TGTGCCAGCGACAGAGGGGACAAAAAACTGTTTTTT